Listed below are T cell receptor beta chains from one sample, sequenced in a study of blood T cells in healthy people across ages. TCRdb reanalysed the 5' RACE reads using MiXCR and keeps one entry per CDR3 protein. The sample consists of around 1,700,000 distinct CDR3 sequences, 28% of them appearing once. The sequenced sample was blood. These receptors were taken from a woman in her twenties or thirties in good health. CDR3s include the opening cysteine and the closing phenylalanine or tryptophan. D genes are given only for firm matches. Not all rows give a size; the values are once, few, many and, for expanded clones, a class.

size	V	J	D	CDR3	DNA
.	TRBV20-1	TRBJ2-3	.	CSARDLGGRPDTQYF	TGCAGTGCTAGAGATTTAGGGGGTAGACCAGATACGCAGTATTTT
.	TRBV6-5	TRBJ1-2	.	CASSFPSGDSYGYTF	TGTGCCAGCAGCTTCCCCTCCGGGGACTCCTATGGCTACACCTTC
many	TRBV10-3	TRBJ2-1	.	CATRDTSRENEQFF	TGTGCCACCAGGGACACCTCAAGGGAGAATGAGCAGTTCTTC
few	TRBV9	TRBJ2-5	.	CASSVGQGSLETQYF	TGTGCCAGCAGCGTAGGGCAGGGGAGTCTGGAGACCCAGTACTTC
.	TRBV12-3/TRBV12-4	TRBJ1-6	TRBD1	CASRLTGGSPLHF	TGTGCCAGCAGGCTAACAGGGGGCTCACCCCTCCACTTT
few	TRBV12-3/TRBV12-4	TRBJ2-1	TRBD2	CASSLAGTSGDNEQFF	TGTGCCAGCAGTTTAGCGGGGACTAGCGGTGACAATGAGCAGTTCTTC
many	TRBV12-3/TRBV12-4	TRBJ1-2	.	CASSPTEGYGYTF	TGTGCCAGCAGCCCGACAGAAGGCTATGGCTACACCTTC
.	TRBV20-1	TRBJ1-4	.	CSASRDFNEKLFF	TGCAGTGCTAGTAGGGATTTTAATGAAAAACTGTTTTTT
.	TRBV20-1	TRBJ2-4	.	CSASARLAKNIQYF	TGCAGTGCTAGTGCCCGGTTAGCCAAAAACATTCAGTACTTC
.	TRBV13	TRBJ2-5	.	CASSPSGLQGETQYF	TGTGCCAGCAGTCCTTCGGGGTTGCAAGGGGAGACCCAGTACTTC
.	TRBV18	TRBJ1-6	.	CASSPSGSPLHF	TGTGCCAGCTCACCTTCGGGTTCACCCCTCCACTTT
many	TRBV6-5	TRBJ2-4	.	CASSYGNIQYF	TGTGCCAGCAGTTACGGGAACATTCAGTACTTC
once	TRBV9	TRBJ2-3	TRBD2	CASSVQGRGLADTQYF	TGTGCCAGCAGCGTTCAAGGGAGGGGACTAGCGGATACGCAGTATTTT
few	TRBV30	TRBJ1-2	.	CAWSAGGGYTF	TGTGCCTGGAGTGCGGGGGGTGGCTACACCTTC
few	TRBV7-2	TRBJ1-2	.	CASSPEPEGFSGYTF	TGTGCCAGCAGCCCAGAACCCGAGGGCTTTTCTGGCTACACCTTC
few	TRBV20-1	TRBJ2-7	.	CSASLGPYEQYF	TGCAGTGCTAGCCTGGGTCCCTACGAGCAGTACTTC
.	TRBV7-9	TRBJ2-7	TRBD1	CASSTPDRATYEQYF	TGTGCCAGCAGCACCCCGGACAGGGCTACCTACGAGCAGTACTTC